These 16 T cell receptor beta chains were sequenced from one sample in a study of T cells after yellow fever vaccination. TCRdb reanalysed the 5' RACE reads using MiXCR and keeps one entry per CDR3 protein. The sample holds around 300,000 distinct CDR3 sequences; 3.5% to 4.5% are singletons and the top ten take roughly a fifth. This material consisted of PBMCs, taken 15 days after the yellow fever booster vaccination. These TCRs come from a man aged 18 to 29 who received the YFV17D yellow fever vaccine.

The chain employs TRBV2 and TRBJ1-5; D remains ambiguous. Germline V gene lookup returns CDR1 SNHLY and CDR2 FYNNEI. Trimming stripped 6 bases from V and 8 bases from J, with 17 bases between. This CDR3 has 14 residues. In nucleotides, the CDR3 is TGTGCCAGCAGCAATCCCGCCAGGCTCGAGCCCCAGCATTTT. The encoded protein is CASSNPARLEPQHF. Full variable domain (outside the CDR3, taken from reference TRBV2 and TRBJ1-5): EPEVTQTPSHQVTQMGQEVILRCVPISNHLYFYWYRQILGQKVEFLVSFYNNEISEKSEIFDDQFSVERPDGSNFTLKIRSTKLEDSAMYFCASSNPARLEPQHFGDGTRLSIL.

This clonotype was detected many times. V usage is TRBV29-1 and J usage is TRBJ2-4; weak D call: TRBD2 (6 bases). The CDR3 runs 15 residues. Germline V gene sequence: CDR1 SQVTM, CDR2 ANQGSEA. V lost 1 base and J lost 2, with 12 bases in between. The CDR3 loop is CSVEGGDGTKNIQYF. In DNA, the CDR3 is TGCAGCGTTGAAGGGGGGGACGGGACCAAAAACATTCAGTACTTC.

There are a few counts of this clonotype. The V and J genes are TRBV20-1 and TRBJ2-5; 10 bases are a match to TRBD1. Losses at the gene ends were 2 bases for V and 4 bases for J; bases not matched to a gene: 7. CDR3 length equals 15 residues. Per the germline V gene, CDR1 is DFQATT and CDR2 is SNEGSKA (reference sequence). The chain's CDR3 is CSARNPGQGIETQYF. Written as DNA, the CDR3 is TGCAGTGCTAGAAACCCGGGACAGGGGATAGAGACCCAGTACTTC.

There are a few counts of this clonotype. The chain is built from TRBV6-6 and TRBJ2-2; the match to TRBD2 covers 12 bases. The CDR3 has 16 residues. Germline V CDR1 and CDR2: MNHNY, SVGAGI (reference sequence). V was clipped by 7 bases and J by 5 bases; unmatched bases: 8. CDR3 nucleotide sequence: TGTGCCAGCACCCTGACTAGCGGGGGTCCAACCGGGGAGCTGTTTTTT. Translation gives CASTLTSGGPTGELFF.

This clonotype was seen at least ten times. The chain couples TRBV7-2 to TRBJ2-3; possibly TRBD1 for D (6 bases). CDR1 SGHTA and CDR2 FQGNSA come from the germline V gene. Trimming removed 1 base from V and 4 bases from J, with 12 bases in between. The CDR3 is 15 amino acids. CDR3 protein: CASSLDGGRADTQYF. CDR3 nucleotide sequence: TGTGCCAGCAGCTTAGATGGGGGCCGCGCAGATACGCAGTATTTT. Filled out from reference TRBV7-2 and TRBJ2-3, the complete variable domain reads GAGVSQSPSNKVTEKGKDVELRCDPISGHTALYWYRQSLGQGLEFLIYFQGNSAPDKSGLPSDRFSAERTGGSVSTLTIQRTQQEDSAVYLCASSLDGGRADTQYFGPGTRLTVL.

This clonotype was observed many times. The chain recombines TRBV11-2 with TRBJ2-7; D assignment may be TRBD1 or TRBD2 (5 bases each). The CDR3 runs 15 residues. V shed 2 bases and J shed 3 bases, with 14 bases lying between them. The germline CDR1 and CDR2 sequences are SGHAT and FQNNGV. CDR3 loop: CASSLSYRTYYEQYF. In nucleotides, the CDR3 is TGTGCCAGCAGCTTAAGTTACAGGACTTACTACGAGCAGTACTTC. Combining the CDR3 with reference TRBV11-2 and TRBJ2-7 gives the whole variable domain EAGVAQSPRYKIIEKRQSVAFWCNPISGHATLYWYQQILGQGPKLLIQFQNNGVVDDSQLPKDRFSAERLKGVDSTLKIQPAKLEDSAVYLCASSLSYRTYYEQYFGPGTRLTVT.

The V call is TRBV4-3, the J call TRBJ2-3, with 11 bases fitting TRBD1. Germline-derived CDR1 and CDR2 are LGHNA and YSLEER. There are 15 residues in the CDR3. After removal of 3 bases from V and 5 bases from J, the junction contained 4 bases not matched to a gene. The DNA of the CDR3 is TGCGCCAGCAGCCAGGACAGGGGGCGCGGAGATACGCAGTATTTT. Its translation: CASSQDRGRGDTQYF.

The chain combines TRBV30 with TRBJ2-7; no clear D gene. The CDR3 has 14 amino acids. Germline assignment: CDR1 GTSNPN and CDR2 SVGIG (reference sequence). The V end lost 7 bases, the J end lost 2 bases, and 18 bases lay between the germline ends. The CDR3 nucleotides are TGTGCCTCCACCAAGACCGGGTCCGCCTACGAGCAGTACTTC. It translates to CASTKTGSAYEQYF.

Many counts were recorded for this clonotype. V and J are TRBV5-5 and TRBJ1-5; TRBD1 is a possible D gene (5 bases). V lost 4 bases and J lost 0, with 11 bases in between. Germline V CDR1 and CDR2: SGHKS, YYEKEE (reference sequence). This CDR3 has 15 amino acids. The CDR3 is CASSPQGYSNQPQHF. Here the CDR3 DNA reads TGTGCCAGCAGCCCTCAGGGATATAGCAATCAGCCCCAGCATTTT.

The chain carries TRBV7-2 and TRBJ2-5; possibly TRBD1 for D (5 bases). The CDR3 covers 15 residues. The V end lost 1 base, the J end lost 5 bases, and 14 bases lay between the germline ends. CDR1 is SGHTA and CDR2 is FQGNSA in the germline V gene. The CDR3 protein is CASSLVVGRPETQYF. The DNA of the CDR3 is TGTGCCAGCAGCTTAGTGGTGGGGCGGCCTGAGACCCAGTACTTC.

V usage is TRBV24-1 and J usage is TRBJ2-5; perhaps TRBD1 as D (6 bases). The length of the CDR3 is 17 residues. V lost 3 bases and J 2 bases, leaving 18 bases between the germline ends. Looked up from germline, CDR1 is KGHDR and CDR2 is SFDVKD. The CDR3 spells CATSDPGGDRKQETQYF. The CDR3 region has the DNA TGTGCCACCAGTGATCCTGGAGGAGACAGGAAACAAGAGACCCAGTACTTC.

This clonotype was counted at least ten times. V usage is TRBV10-1 and J usage is TRBJ2-7; D is unresolved. Germline CDR1 reads WNHNN; CDR2 reads SYGVQD (reference sequence). The CDR3 sequence is 13 residues long. V gave up 5 bases and J gave up 1 base, with 9 bases separating them. In nucleotides, the CDR3 is TGCGCCAGCAGTTCCGGACGATCCTACGAGCAGTACTTC. It codes for CASSSGRSYEQYF.

Ten or more counts support this clonotype. The chain recombines TRBV7-2 with TRBJ1-6; D unclear. CDR1 is SGHTA and CDR2 is FQGNSA in the germline V gene. The CDR3 is 15 residues long. V was shortened by 2 bases and J by 7 bases, with 12 bases between the two germline ends. CDR3 sequence (DNA): TGTGCCAGCAGCTTAATTCGGGCAGAAAATTCACCCCTCCACTTT. It specifies CASSLIRAENSPLHF.

The table lists this clonotype with many counts. The rearrangement uses TRBV4-1 and TRBJ1-1; weak D call: TRBD1 (6 bases). The CDR3 is 12 residues long. Germline loops: CDR1 MGHRA, CDR2 YSYEKL. Between the trimmed V and J ends, which lost 0 bases and 11 bases, there was a span of 10 bases. The CDR3 DNA sequence: TGCGCCAGCAGCCAAGAACAGGGAAGGGCTTTCTTT. Translated: CASSQEQGRAFF.

The chain links TRBV5-1 to TRBJ1-1, with TRBD1 matching over 9 bases. V shed 4 bases, J shed 1 base, and the junction held 5 bases outside the gene matches. The CDR3 sequence is 15 residues long. Germline-derived CDR1 and CDR2 are SGHRS and YFSETQ. CDR3 protein: CASSRLGQGNTEAFF. As DNA, the CDR3 is TGCGCCAGCAGCCGTCTGGGACAGGGGAACACTGAAGCTTTCTTT.

This clonotype was counted at least ten times. The chain uses TRBV7-9 and TRBJ2-7, with D maybe TRBD2 (6 bases). The CDR3 extends over 14 amino acids. CDR1 is SEHNR, CDR2 FQNEAQ, per germline (reference sequence). V lost 4 bases and J 6 bases, leaving 16 bases between the germline ends. This CDR3 is CASSSPRGSVEQYF. The CDR3 DNA reads as TGTGCCAGCAGCTCCCCTCGGGGGAGCGTCGAGCAGTACTTC.